This T cell receptor (beta chain) was documented in a study of T cells in narcolepsy. The sample holds a few counts of this clone. Assay: immunoSEQ multiplex PCR; the TCRdb copy retains only in-frame clones and omits some. The data contain some 15,000 clones, around 86% of them singletons. Trimming shortened V by 1 base and J by 1 base, and 10 bases separated the two germline ends. The CDR3 spans 15 residues. Germline values: CDR1 MGHRA, CDR2 YSYEKL. V usage is TRBV4-1 and J usage is TRBJ1-1; D not resolved. Sequenced input: memory (CD45RA-) CD4+ T cells from blood. The receptor was isolated from a human donor in good health. Here the CDR3 reads CASSQGAWGNTEAFF. The CDR3 region has the DNA TGCGCCAGCAGCCAAGGGGCTTGGGGGAACACTGAAGCTTTCTTT.